This entry concerns a single TCR beta chain. Its antigen is currently unknown. Germline loops: CDR1 SGHRS, CDR2 YFSETQ. The CDR3 sequence is 14 residues long. V gave up 4 bases and J gave up 3 bases; unmatched junction bases: 5. This record belongs to a study of cytomegalovirus exposure and HLA in healthy donors. Findings and caveats of the study: Most TCR sequences were uncommon, yet certain public TCRs appeared in many donors.

Here immunoSEQ multiplex PCR was the method, and the copy in TCRdb shows in-frame clones only, minus some. The top ten hold under 0.95% of the sample, which has 300,000 to 400,000 clones, 70% to 90% seen once. The sample consisted of PBMCs. The clonotype was recovered from a woman younger than 35 in good health and CMV-seronegative. The V and J genes are TRBV5-1 and TRBJ2-7, with 9 bases lining up with TRBD2. CDR3 sequence: CASSRLAENYEQYF. The CDR3 DNA sequence: TGCGCCAGCAGCCGACTAGCGGAAAACTACGAGCAGTACTTC.